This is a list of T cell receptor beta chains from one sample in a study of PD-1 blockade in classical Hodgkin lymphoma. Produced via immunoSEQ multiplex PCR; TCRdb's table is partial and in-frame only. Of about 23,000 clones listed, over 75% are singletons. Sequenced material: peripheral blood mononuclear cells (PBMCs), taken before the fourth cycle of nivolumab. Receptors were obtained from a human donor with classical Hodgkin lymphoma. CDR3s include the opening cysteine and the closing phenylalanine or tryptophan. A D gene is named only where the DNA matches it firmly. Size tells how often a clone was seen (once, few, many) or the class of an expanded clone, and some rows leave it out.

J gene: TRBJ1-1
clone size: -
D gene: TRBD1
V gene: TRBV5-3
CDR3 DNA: TGTGCCAGAAGCTTGTGGGACAGGAGAAACACTGAAGCTTTCTTT
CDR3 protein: CARSLWDRRNTEAFF

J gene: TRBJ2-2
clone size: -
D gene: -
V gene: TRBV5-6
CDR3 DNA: TGTGCCAGCAGCTACAGGGGGGAGCTGTTTTTT
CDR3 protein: CASSYRGELFF

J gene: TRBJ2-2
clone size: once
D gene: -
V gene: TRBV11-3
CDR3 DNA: TGTGCCAGCAGCTTAGCGGGAGCCGGGGAGCTGTTTTTT
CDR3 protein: CASSLAGAGELFF

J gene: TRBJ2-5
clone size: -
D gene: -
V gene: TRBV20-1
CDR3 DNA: TGCAGTTCTCGACAGCGGGAGACCCAGTACTTC
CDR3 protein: CSSRQRETQYF

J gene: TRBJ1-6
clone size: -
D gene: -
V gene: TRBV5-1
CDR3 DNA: TGCGCCAGCAGCTCAGGTCCAAGGAGCACCCTCCACTTT
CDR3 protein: CASSSGPRSTLHF

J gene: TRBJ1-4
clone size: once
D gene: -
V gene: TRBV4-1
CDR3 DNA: TGCGCCAGCAGCCAAGACCAAACAGGGTTGAATGAAAAACTGTTTTTT
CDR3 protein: CASSQDQTGLNEKLFF

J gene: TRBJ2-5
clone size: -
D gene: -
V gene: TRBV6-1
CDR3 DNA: TGTGCCAGCAGTGAACAAGAGACCCAGTACTTC
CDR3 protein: CASSEQETQYF

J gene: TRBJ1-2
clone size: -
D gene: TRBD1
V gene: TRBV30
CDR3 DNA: TGTGCCTGGGAGTTCGGGACAGGAGACGGGGGCTACACCTTC
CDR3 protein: CAWEFGTGDGGYTF

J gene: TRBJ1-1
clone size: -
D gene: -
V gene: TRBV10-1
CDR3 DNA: TGCGCCAGCAGTGAGAATGCGGGTACTGAAGCTTTCTTT
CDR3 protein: CASSENAGTEAFF

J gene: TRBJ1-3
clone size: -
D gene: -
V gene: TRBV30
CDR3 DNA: TGTGCCTGTCACAGGGTTTCGGGAAACACCATATATTTT
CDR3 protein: CACHRVSGNTIYF

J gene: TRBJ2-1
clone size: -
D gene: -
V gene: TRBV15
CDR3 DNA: TGTGCCACCAGCAGGATTTCGGGGGTCGGTAATGAGCAGTTCTTC
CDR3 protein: CATSRISGVGNEQFF

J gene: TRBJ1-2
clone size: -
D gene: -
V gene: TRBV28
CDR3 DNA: TGTGCCAGCAGTACAACGGGGGGGGTCACCTATGGCTACACCTTC
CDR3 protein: CASSTTGGVTYGYTF

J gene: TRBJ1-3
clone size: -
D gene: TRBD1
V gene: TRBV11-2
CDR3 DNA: TGTGCCAGCAGCTTAGGACGGCAGGGGGGGGCCTCTGGAAACACCATATATTTT
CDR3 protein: CASSLGRQGGASGNTIYF

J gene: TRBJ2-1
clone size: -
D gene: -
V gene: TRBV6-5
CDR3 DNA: TGTGCCAGCACCCGGGACTTGGGCTCCTACAATGAGCAGTTCTTC
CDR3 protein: CASTRDLGSYNEQFF

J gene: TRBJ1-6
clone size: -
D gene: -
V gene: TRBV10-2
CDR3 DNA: TGCGCCAGCAGTGAGACAGGGAATTATAATTCACCCCTCCACTTT
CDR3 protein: CASSETGNYNSPLHF

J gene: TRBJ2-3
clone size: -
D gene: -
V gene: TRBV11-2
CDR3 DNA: TGTGCCAGCAGCCGAAAACTGGACAGTAGCACAGATACGCAGTATTTT
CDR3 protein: CASSRKLDSSTDTQYF

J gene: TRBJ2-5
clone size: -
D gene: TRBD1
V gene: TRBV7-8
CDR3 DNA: TGTGCCAGCAGCTTCGACAGGGACCAAGAGACCCAGTACTTC
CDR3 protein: CASSFDRDQETQYF

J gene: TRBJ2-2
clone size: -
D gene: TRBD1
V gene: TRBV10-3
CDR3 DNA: TGTGCCATCAGTGCCTTCCGGACAGGTACAAGCACCGGGGAGCTGTTTTTT
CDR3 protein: CAISAFRTGTSTGELFF

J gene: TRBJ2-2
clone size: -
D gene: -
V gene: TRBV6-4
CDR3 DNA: TGTGCCAGCAGTGACTCGGCTAGCTCGAACACCGGGGAGCTGTTTTTT
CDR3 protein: CASSDSASSNTGELFF

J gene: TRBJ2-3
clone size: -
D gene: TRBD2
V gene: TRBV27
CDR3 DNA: TGTGCCAGCAGTTTACGGACTAGCGGGAGAAGCACAGATACGCAGTATTTT
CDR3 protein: CASSLRTSGRSTDTQYF

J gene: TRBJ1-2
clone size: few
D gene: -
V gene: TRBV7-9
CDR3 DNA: TGTGCCAGCAGCCACTCGCCTGGCAGCGCACTCTATGGCTACACCTTC
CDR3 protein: CASSHSPGSALYGYTF

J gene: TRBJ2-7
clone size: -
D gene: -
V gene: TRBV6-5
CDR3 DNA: TGTGCCAGCGGAGTTGGGAACTACGAGCAGTACTTC
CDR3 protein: CASGVGNYEQYF

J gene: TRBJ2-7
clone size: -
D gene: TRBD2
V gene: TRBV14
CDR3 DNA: TGTGCCAGCAGCCCTCTAGCGGGGAAAGTCTACGAGCAGTACTTC
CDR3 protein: CASSPLAGKVYEQYF